The 28 T cell receptor beta chains below were found in one sample sequenced in a study of STAT3 mutations in large granular lymphocyte leukemia. General observations from the study: Every T-cell large granular lymphocyte leukemia patient had at least one immunodominant TCR beta clonotype.

TCRdb's table, derived via immunoSEQ multiplex PCR, lists solely in-frame clones and lacks some. The sample carries over 30,000 clones, roughly 90% recorded once. No antigen is known for these receptors. Sequencing was done on a sample of PBMCs. The receptors shown here come from a human donor with T large granular lymphocyte leukemia. Some clones in this sample may be carry-over from other donors' samples.

The chain links TRBV9 to TRBJ2-5, with 12 bases aligning to TRBD2. Germline CDR1 is SGDLS and CDR2 is YYNGEE. The CDR3 has 17 amino acids. The J segment lost 5 bases and the V segment lost 4 bases, leaving 12 bases of the junction unmatched. CDR3 loop: CASSPSPRTSGVETQYF. The CDR3 nucleotides are TGTGCCAGCAGCCCCTCCCCGAGGACTAGCGGGGTTGAGACCCAGTACTTC.

The chain combines TRBV6-5 with TRBJ1-5, with a weak D call TRBD1 (5 bases). V was clipped by 6 bases and J by 1 base, with 10 bases between them. The CDR3 is made up of 14 amino acids. Germline-derived CDR1 and CDR2 are MNHEY and SVGAGI. The CDR3 region is CASREGPSNQPQHF. DNA for the CDR3: TGTGCCAGCAGAGAGGGGCCGAGCAATCAGCCCCAGCATTTT.

The chain has TRBV5-1 and TRBJ2-1, with D possibly TRBD2 on 6 matching bases. This CDR3 has 15 amino acids. Germline V lookup: CDR1 SGHRS, CDR2 YFSETQ. Trimming removed 0 bases from V and 8 bases from J, with 15 bases in between. Here the CDR3 DNA reads TGCGCCAGCAGCTTGGTTCTCGGGACGGGGGATGAGCAGTTCTTC. Translation gives CASSLVLGTGDEQFF. Full variable domain (remainder filled in from reference TRBV5-1 and TRBJ2-1): KAGVTQTPRYLIKTRGQQVTLSCSPISGHRSVSWYQQTPGQGLQFLFEYFSETQRNKGNFPGRFSGRQFSNSRSEMNVSTLELGDSALYLCASSLVLGTGDEQFFGPGTRLTVL.

This clone was counted a few times. The chain carries TRBV5-1 and TRBJ1-2; tentatively, D is TRBD1 (5 bases). CDR3 length equals 13 residues. V dropped 4 bases and J dropped 6 bases, with 13 bases sitting between them. The germline V gene encodes CDR1 SGHRS and CDR2 YFSETQ. CDR3 sequence (DNA): TGCGCCAGCAGCCCCGGGACGTACAATGGCTACACCTTC. Translated, it gives CASSPGTYNGYTF.

CDR3 in amino acids: CASSQDDRDLFYGYTF. The CDR3 DNA reads TGCGCCAGCAGCCAAGATGACCGGGACCTATTCTATGGCTACACCTTC. The V and J genes are TRBV4-1 and TRBJ1-2; weak D call: TRBD1 (5 bases). CDR1 and CDR2 from the germline V gene are MGHRA and YSYEKL. Trimming stripped 0 bases from V and 4 bases from J, with 15 bases between. The CDR3 runs to 16 residues.

The chain has TRBV4-1 and TRBJ1-1; D possibly corresponds to TRBD1 (6 bases). V lost 0 bases, J lost 2 bases, and 16 bases lay in between. The CDR3 is 17 residues long. Germline assignment: CDR1 MGHRA and CDR2 YSYEKL. CDR3 in DNA: TGCGCCAGCAGCCAAGAGTCGTCCGGGACACCTAACACTGAAGCTTTCTTT. It translates to CASSQESSGTPNTEAFF.

This clone was found once. The gene calls are TRBV13 and TRBJ1-2; D not resolved. Germline CDR1 PRHDT, CDR2 FYEKMQ (reference sequence). The V end was cut by 5 bases, the J end by 1 base, with 8 bases between. The CDR3 runs 13 residues. For the CDR3, the DNA is TGTGCCAGCAGCCCACAGATTAACTATGGCTACACCTTC. Residues: CASSPQINYGYTF.

The J gene is TRBJ1-4, the V gene TRBV18; a weak D match, TRBD1 (6 bases). Germline V gene sequence: CDR1 KGHSH, CDR2 LQKENI. Trimming stripped 5 bases from V and 7 bases from J, with 11 bases between. CDR3 size: 13 residues. The CDR3 sequence is CASSTGFSEKLFF. The CDR3 nucleotides are TGTGCCAGCTCAACAGGGTTCTCTGAAAAACTGTTTTTT.

In DNA, the CDR3 is TGTGCCAGCAGCACGGACAGGGGGCTTCAAGAGACCCAGTACTTC. Translating it yields CASSTDRGLQETQYF. The chain links TRBV5-4 to TRBJ2-5, with 11 nucleotides matching TRBD1. Germline V lookup: CDR1 SGHNT, CDR2 YYREEE (reference sequence). The CDR3 extends over 15 amino acids. J was trimmed by 2 bases and V by 4 bases; bases with no gene match: 4.

The rearrangement uses TRBV5-1 and TRBJ1-3; no clear D. Germline-derived CDR1 and CDR2 are SGHRS and YFSETQ. The ends were cut back, 1 base at V and 0 bases at J, with 8 bases in the middle. There are 15 residues in the CDR3. The CDR3 bases are TGCGCCAGCAGCTTGAGCAGAAGCTCTGGAAACACCATATATTTT. Encoded protein: CASSLSRSSGNTIYF.

The V gene is TRBV6-5, the J gene TRBJ1-6; D possibly corresponds to TRBD1 (6 bases). Per the germline V gene, CDR1 is MNHEY and CDR2 is SVGAGI. V was shortened by 5 bases and J by 9 bases, with 11 bases between the two germline ends. The CDR3 is made up of 13 amino acids. CDR3 coding DNA: TGTGCCAGCAGTCAGGGGTCCGCTTCACCCCTCCACTTT. Translated: CASSQGSASPLHF.

The chain joins TRBV20-1 to TRBJ1-5, with D unclear. Germline lookup yields CDR1 DFQATT and CDR2 SNEGSKA (reference sequence). Trimming removed 6 bases from V and 7 bases from J, with 4 bases in between. The CDR3 is 9 amino acids. CDR3 DNA sequence: TGCAGTGCGGGCCAGCCCCAGCATTTT. Protein: CSAGQPQHF.

Only a few counts were recorded for this clone. CDR3 amino acids: CASSQILGASVGYTF. In nucleotides, the CDR3 is TGTGCCAGCAGTCAAATATTGGGGGCGAGCGTTGGCTACACCTTC. The V gene is TRBV25-1, the J gene TRBJ1-2; a possible D gene is TRBD1 (6 bases). V lost 5 bases, J lost 7 bases, and 20 bases lay in between. Germline values: CDR1 MGHDK, CDR2 SYGVNS. CDR3 length: 15 amino acids.

The chain has TRBV6-1 and TRBJ1-5; TRBD1 is a possible D gene (5 bases). The CDR3 spans 14 residues. V was trimmed by 5 bases and J by 0 bases, leaving 8 bases between them. Germline assignment: CDR1 MNHNS and CDR2 SASEGT. CDR3 protein: CASSRQFSNQPQHF. CDR3 sequence (DNA): TGTGCCAGCAGTCGACAGTTTAGCAATCAGCCCCAGCATTTT.

This clone was seen more than once but under ten times. The chain recombines TRBV6-5 with TRBJ1-5, with D hard to call. CDR3 length: 14 residues. Trimming took off 6 bases at V and 7 bases at J, with 16 bases between the two ends. Germline V gene lookup returns CDR1 MNHEY and CDR2 SVGAGI. CDR3 nucleotides: TGTGCCAGCAGCTCTAGCGTAAGAATACAGCCCCAGCATTTT. Amino acid sequence: CASSSSVRIQPQHF.

The chain couples TRBV29-1 to TRBJ2-7; 13 bases match TRBD2. Losses at the gene ends were 1 base for V and 3 bases for J; bases not matched to a gene: 3. This CDR3 contains 15 residues. Germline CDR1 SQVTM, CDR2 ANQGSEA. For the CDR3, the DNA is TGCAGCGTTGAAGGACTAGCGGGGGGAGTCTACGAGCAGTACTTC. Translated, it gives CSVEGLAGGVYEQYF.

The CDR3 DNA reads as TGTGCCAGCAGTTCTCGGGGGGCATACGAGCAGTACTTC. Translation: CASSSRGAYEQYF. V gene TRBV28 combines with J gene TRBJ2-7; possibly TRBD2 for D (7 bases). V lost 4 bases, J lost 4 bases, and 11 bases lay in between. The CDR3 runs to 13 residues. Germline lookup yields CDR1 MDHEN and CDR2 SYDVKM.

The chain combines TRBV15 with TRBJ1-3; D may be TRBD1 (5 bases). Germline CDR1 and CDR2: LNHNV and YYDKDF (reference sequence). V was cut by 6 bases and J by 4 bases, with 16 bases left in between. The CDR3 runs to 15 residues. The CDR3 DNA reads TGTGCCACCAGGCGGGACGGCCTCGGGGGAAACACCATATATTTT. It is translated as CATRRDGLGGNTIYF.

The genes are TRBV10-3 and TRBJ1-2; unclear D gene. The germline gives CDR1 ENHRY, CDR2 SYGVKD. V dropped 10 bases and J dropped 10 bases, with 31 bases sitting between them. The length of the CDR3 is 16 residues. For the CDR3, the DNA is TGTGCCACCGCGGGATGGGGTGAGGCCGAACCCCAGGTCTACACCTTC. Translated: CATAGWGEAEPQVYTF.

This clone was seen only a few times. V and J are TRBV7-9 and TRBJ1-1; D is perhaps TRBD1 (5 bases). V was shortened by 5 bases and J by 3 bases, with 13 bases between the two germline ends. The CDR3 has 14 residues. Germline values: CDR1 SEHNR, CDR2 FQNEAQ (reference sequence). CDR3 sequence (DNA): TGTGCCAGCAGCCGAGGCAGGGTCCACACTGAAGCTTTCTTT. It specifies CASSRGRVHTEAFF.

The chain is built from TRBV5-4 and TRBJ1-2; D may be TRBD1 (5 bases). The CDR3 runs 15 residues. Germline CDR1 and CDR2: SGHNT and YYREEE (reference sequence). V gave up 4 bases and J gave up 5 bases, with 18 bases separating them. CDR3 residues: CASSPGTTRIYGYTF. DNA for the CDR3: TGTGCCAGCAGCCCCGGGACCACGAGAATTTATGGCTACACCTTC.

The CDR3: CASSSTGGSYEQYV. CDR3 in DNA: TGTGCCAGCAGTTCGACAGGGGGGTCCTACGAGCAGTACGTC. The V gene is TRBV28, the J gene TRBJ2-7; TRBD1 matches 9 bases. Germline V gene lookup returns CDR1 MDHEN and CDR2 SYDVKM. CDR3 size: 14 residues. After removal of 4 bases from V and 1 base from J, the junction contained 2 bases not matched to a gene.

The J gene is TRBJ1-1, the V gene TRBV9; D ambiguous. Per germline, CDR1 SGDLS and CDR2 YYNGEE. The ends were cut back, 3 bases at V and 5 bases at J, with 8 bases in the middle. The CDR3 extends over 12 amino acids. CDR3 loop: CASSAGGTEAFF. CDR3 bases: TGTGCCAGCAGCGCCGGAGGAACTGAAGCTTTCTTT.

The rearrangement uses TRBV5-1 and TRBJ2-7; TRBD1 agrees at 7 bases. The germline CDR1 and CDR2 sequences are SGHRS and YFSETQ. The CDR3 is made up of 14 amino acids. The V gene end was trimmed by 4 bases and the J gene end by 5 bases; junction bases not matched to a gene: 9. CDR3 in amino acids: CASSQRQGVDEQYF. The CDR3 region has the DNA TGCGCCAGCAGCCAACGACAGGGTGTGGACGAGCAGTACTTC. The variable domain in full, completed from reference TRBV5-1 and TRBJ2-7, reads KAGVTQTPRYLIKTRGQQVTLSCSPISGHRSVSWYQQTPGQGLQFLFEYFSETQRNKGNFPGRFSGRQFSNSRSEMNVSTLELGDSALYLCASSQRQGVDEQYFGPGTRLTVT.

The chain uses TRBV18 and TRBJ1-1; D is possibly TRBD1 (6 bases). This CDR3 contains 17 residues. Per the germline V gene, CDR1 is KGHSH and CDR2 is LQKENI. Trimming removed 3 bases from V and 3 bases from J, with 20 bases in between. The CDR3 region has the DNA TGTGCCAGCTCACCCCAATTGGCGGGGGGCCCGCACACTGAAGCTTTCTTT. Amino acid sequence: CASSPQLAGGPHTEAFF.

The chain has TRBV15 and TRBJ2-3; D ambiguous. V lost 3 bases and J 6 bases, leaving 13 bases between the germline ends. The CDR3 is 14 amino acids. Germline lookup yields CDR1 LNHNV and CDR2 YYDKDF (reference sequence). CDR3 sequence (DNA): TGTGCCACCAGCAGTTTTGGATTCATCGATACGCAGTATTTT. Translated: CATSSFGFIDTQYF.

This chain connects TRBV5-4 to TRBJ1-1, with D perhaps matching TRBD1 (6 bases). V lost 3 bases and J lost 8, with 14 bases in between. This CDR3 has 13 amino acids. The germline CDR1 and CDR2 sequences are SGHNT and YYREEE (reference sequence). For the CDR3, the DNA is TGTGCCAGCAGCTATAAACAGGGACCCGAAGCTTTCTTT. It yields the protein CASSYKQGPEAFF.

The gene calls are TRBV30 and TRBJ2-7, with 7 bases lining up with TRBD1. J was trimmed by 5 bases and V by 7 bases; bases with no gene match: 5. Germline V gene data show CDR1 as GTSNPN and CDR2 as SVGIG (reference sequence). There are 11 residues in the CDR3. CDR3 sequence: CASGQSNEQYF. The CDR3 DNA is TGTGCCTCGGGACAGTCTAACGAGCAGTACTTC.